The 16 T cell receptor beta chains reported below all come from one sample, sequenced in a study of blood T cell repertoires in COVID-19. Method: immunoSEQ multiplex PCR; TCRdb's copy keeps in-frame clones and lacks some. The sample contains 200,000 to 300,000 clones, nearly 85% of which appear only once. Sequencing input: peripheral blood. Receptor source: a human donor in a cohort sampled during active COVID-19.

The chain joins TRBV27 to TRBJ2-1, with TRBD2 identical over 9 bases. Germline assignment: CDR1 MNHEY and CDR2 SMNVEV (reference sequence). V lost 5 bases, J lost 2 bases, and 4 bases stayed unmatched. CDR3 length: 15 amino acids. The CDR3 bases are TGTGCCAGCAGTGCCCCTAGCGGGGCCTACAATGAGCAGTTCTTC. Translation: CASSAPSGAYNEQFF.

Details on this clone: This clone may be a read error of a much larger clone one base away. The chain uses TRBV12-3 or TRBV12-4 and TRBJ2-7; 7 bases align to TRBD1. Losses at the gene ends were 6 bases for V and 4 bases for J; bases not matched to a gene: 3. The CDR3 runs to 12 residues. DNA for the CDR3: TGTGCCAGCAGCTGGACAGGTTACGAGCAGTACTTC. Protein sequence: CASSWTGYEQYF.

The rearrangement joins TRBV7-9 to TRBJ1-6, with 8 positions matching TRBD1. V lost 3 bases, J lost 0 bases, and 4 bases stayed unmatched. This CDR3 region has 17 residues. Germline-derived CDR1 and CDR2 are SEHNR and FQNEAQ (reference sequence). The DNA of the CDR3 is TGTGCCAGCAGCTTCGGACAGGGAAGCTCCTATAATTCACCCCTCCACTTT. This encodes CASSFGQGSSYNSPLHF.

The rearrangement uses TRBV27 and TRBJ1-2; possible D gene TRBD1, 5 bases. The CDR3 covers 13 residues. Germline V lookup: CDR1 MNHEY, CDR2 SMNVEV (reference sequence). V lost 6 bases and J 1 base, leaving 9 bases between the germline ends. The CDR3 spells CASRGAVNYGYTF. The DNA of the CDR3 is TGTGCCAGCAGAGGGGCCGTTAACTATGGCTACACCTTC.

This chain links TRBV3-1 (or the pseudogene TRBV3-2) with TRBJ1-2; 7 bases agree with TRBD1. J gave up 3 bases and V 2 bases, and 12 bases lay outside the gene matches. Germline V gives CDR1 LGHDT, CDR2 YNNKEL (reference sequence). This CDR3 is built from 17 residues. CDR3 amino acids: CASSQSDRRVSYYGYTF. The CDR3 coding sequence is TGTGCCAGCAGCCAATCGGACAGGCGAGTATCATACTATGGCTACACCTTC.

CDR3 region: CASSPLQGNNEQFF. DNA of the CDR3: TGCGCCAGCAGCCCCCTACAGGGCAACAATGAGCAGTTCTTC. V and J are TRBV4-1 and TRBJ2-1, with D tentatively TRBD1 (6 bases). CDR3 length equals 14 residues. Germline V CDR1 and CDR2: MGHRA, YSYEKL. V lost 4 bases to trimming and J lost 5 bases, with 12 bases between them.

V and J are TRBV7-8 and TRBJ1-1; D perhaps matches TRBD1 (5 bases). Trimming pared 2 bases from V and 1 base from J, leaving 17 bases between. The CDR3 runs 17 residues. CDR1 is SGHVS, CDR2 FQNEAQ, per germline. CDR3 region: CASSLMFSGVRNTEAFF. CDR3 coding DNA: TGTGCCAGCAGCTTAATGTTCTCGGGGGTACGGAACACTGAAGCTTTCTTT.

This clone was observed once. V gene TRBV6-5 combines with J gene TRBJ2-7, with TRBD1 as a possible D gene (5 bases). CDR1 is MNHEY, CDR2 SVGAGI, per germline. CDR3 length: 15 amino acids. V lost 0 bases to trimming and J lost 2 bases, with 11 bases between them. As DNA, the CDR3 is TGTGCCAGCAGTTACTCGTTTGGGGCGCCCTACGAGCAGTACTTC. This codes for CASSYSFGAPYEQYF.

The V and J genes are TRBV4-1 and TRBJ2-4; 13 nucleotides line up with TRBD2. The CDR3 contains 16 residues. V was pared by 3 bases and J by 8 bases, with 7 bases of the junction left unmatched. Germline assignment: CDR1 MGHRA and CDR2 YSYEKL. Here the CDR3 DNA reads TGCGCCAGCAGCCATAAACTGACTAGCGGGAGGCACATTCAGTACTTC. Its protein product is CASSHKLTSGRHIQYF.

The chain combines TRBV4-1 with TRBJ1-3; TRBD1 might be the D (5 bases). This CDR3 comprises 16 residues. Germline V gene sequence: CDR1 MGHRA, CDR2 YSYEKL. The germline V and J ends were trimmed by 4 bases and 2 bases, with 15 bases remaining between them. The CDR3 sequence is CASSPPSPGPGNTIYF. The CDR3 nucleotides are TGCGCCAGCAGCCCACCTTCACCAGGGCCTGGAAACACCATATATTTT.

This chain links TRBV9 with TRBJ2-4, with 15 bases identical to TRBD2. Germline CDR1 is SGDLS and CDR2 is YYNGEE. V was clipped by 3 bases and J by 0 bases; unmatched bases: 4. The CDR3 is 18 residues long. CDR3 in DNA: TGTGCCAGCAGCGCCGGACTAGCGGGAGGGATAGCCAAAAACATTCAGTACTTC. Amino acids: CASSAGLAGGIAKNIQYF.

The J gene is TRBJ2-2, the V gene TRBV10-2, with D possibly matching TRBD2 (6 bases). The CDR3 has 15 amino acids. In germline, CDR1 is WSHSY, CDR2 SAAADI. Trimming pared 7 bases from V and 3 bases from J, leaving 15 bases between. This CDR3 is CASKTPGRYTGELFF. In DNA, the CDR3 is TGCGCCAGCAAGACCCCAGGGAGGTACACCGGGGAGCTGTTTTTT.

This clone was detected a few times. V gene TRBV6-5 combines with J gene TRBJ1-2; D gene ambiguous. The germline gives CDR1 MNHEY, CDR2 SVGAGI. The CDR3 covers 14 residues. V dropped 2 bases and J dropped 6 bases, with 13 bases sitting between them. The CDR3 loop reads CASSYGRTANGYTF. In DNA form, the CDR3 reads TGTGCCAGCAGTTACGGCCGGACTGCAAATGGCTACACCTTC.

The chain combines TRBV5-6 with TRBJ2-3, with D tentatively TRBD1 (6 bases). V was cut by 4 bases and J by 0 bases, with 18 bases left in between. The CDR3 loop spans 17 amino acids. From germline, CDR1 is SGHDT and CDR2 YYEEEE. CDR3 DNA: TGTGCCAGCAGCCTGACAGGCACTTCTTCTAGCACAGATACGCAGTATTTT. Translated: CASSLTGTSSSTDTQYF. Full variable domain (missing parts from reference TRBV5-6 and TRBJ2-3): DAGVTQSPTHLIKTRGQQVTLRCSPKSGHDTVSWYQQALGQGPQFIFQYYEEEERQRGNFPDRFSGHQFPNYSSELNVNALLLGDSALYLCASSLTGTSSSTDTQYFGPGTRLTVL.

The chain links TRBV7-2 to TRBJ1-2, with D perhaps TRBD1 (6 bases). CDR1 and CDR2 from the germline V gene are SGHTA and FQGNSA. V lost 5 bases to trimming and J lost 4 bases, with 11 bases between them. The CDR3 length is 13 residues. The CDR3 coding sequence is TGTGCCAGCAGCCCCCGGACAGCCTATGGCTACACCTTC. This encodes CASSPRTAYGYTF.

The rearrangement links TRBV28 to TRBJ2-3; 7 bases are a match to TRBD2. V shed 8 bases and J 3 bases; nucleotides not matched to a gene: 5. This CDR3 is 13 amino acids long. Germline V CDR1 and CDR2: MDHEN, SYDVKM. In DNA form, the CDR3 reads TGTGCCAGCTTCGCGCGGGGGACAGATACGCAGTATTTT. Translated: CASFARGTDTQYF.